The clone carrying this T cell receptor (beta chain) has a single count. One end of the junction fails to match germline, which may point to a read error. CDR1 and CDR2 from the germline V gene are KGHDR and SFDVKD. The CDR3 has 16 residues. These data originate in a study of molecular identifiers for immune sequencing clone quantification. TCRdb analysed the PCR reads with MiXCR anew, one entry per CDR3 protein. The table shows about 510,000 distinct CDR3 sequences, with roughly 26% occurring only once. This sequence was found in a human donor in good health. Some libraries in this study had Jurkat cell RNA spiked in. Material for sequencing was naive CD8+ T cells from blood, with Jurkat cell RNA spiked in. Indicated subset: FACS-sorted CD8+CD4-CCR7+CD45RA+ naive T cells. The chain couples TRBV24-1 to TRBJ2-1; TRBD1 is a possible D gene (6 bases). The CDR3 nucleotides read TGTGCCACCAGTGAATACGGACAGAACTCCTACGATGAGCAGTTCTTC. The encoded protein is CATSEYGQNSYDEQFF.